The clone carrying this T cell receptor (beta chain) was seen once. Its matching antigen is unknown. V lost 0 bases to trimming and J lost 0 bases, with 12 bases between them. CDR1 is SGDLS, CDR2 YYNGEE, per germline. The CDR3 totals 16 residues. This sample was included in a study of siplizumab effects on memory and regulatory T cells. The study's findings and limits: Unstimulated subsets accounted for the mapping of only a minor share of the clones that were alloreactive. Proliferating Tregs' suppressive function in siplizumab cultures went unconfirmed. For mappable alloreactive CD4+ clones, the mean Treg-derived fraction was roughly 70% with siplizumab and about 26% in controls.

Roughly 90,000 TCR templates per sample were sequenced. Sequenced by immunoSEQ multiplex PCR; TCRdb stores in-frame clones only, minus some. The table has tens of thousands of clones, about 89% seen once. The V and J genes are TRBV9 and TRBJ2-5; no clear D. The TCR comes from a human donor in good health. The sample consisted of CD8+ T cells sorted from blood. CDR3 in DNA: TGTGCCAGCAGCGTAGCGGGTCGACCGTACCAAGAGACCCAGTACTTC. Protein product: CASSVAGRPYQETQYF.